The 9 T cell receptor beta chains presented below share a single source sample, sequenced in a study of T cells in Graves' hyperthyroidism and ophthalmopathy. Researchers amplified the TCR beta CDR3 regions from RNA transcripts. An initial round of RT-PCR targeting the TCR CDR3 relied on the HTBI primer set. TCRdb analysed the multiplex PCR reads with MiXCR anew, one entry per CDR3 protein. The data contain over 500,000 distinct CDR3 sequences, 13% to 15% of them singletons. Sample: blood. The receptors here all came from a woman between 35 and 50 years old with Graves' hyperthyroidism.

Turning to this clonotype: Compared with germline, one end of the junction differs, possibly owing to a read error. This sequence joins TRBV24-1 and TRBJ2-3, with no clear D. CDR3 length: 14 residues. Germline V gene data show CDR1 as KGHDR and CDR2 as SFDVKD. The CDR3 sequence is CVTSDFGSTDTQYF. CDR3 nucleotide sequence: TGTGTCACCAGTGATTTCGGGTCGACAGATACGCAGTATTTT.

This clonotype was observed many times. The gene calls are TRBV20-1 and TRBJ2-1; 9 nucleotides match TRBD2. Trimming took 0 bases from V and 7 from J; bases not matched to a gene: 7. The CDR3 has 15 amino acids. Germline CDR1 reads DFQATT; CDR2 reads SNEGSKA (reference sequence). CDR3 sequence (DNA): TGCAGTGCTAGAGAGCGCCTAGCGGGGATAAATGAGCAGTTCTTC. Translating gives CSARERLAGINEQFF.

There are many counts of this clonotype. The V and J genes are TRBV7-9 and TRBJ1-3; a possible D gene is TRBD1 (5 bases). This CDR3 comprises 15 residues. Germline V lookup: CDR1 SEHNR, CDR2 FQNEAQ (reference sequence). V lost 6 bases and J lost 0, with 12 bases in between. The CDR3 nucleotides read TGTGCCAGCAGAATGGGGGAGTCCTCTGGAAACACCATATATTTT. Its translation: CASRMGESSGNTIYF.

V is TRBV30 and J is TRBJ1-5; D remains ambiguous. This CDR3 is built from 14 residues. V was trimmed by 0 bases and J by 8 bases, leaving 14 bases between them. The germline gives CDR1 GTSNPN, CDR2 SVGIG (reference sequence). The CDR3 DNA is TGTGCCTGGAGTGTATGGGGTACTAAAGAGCCCCAGCATTTT. This sequence encodes CAWSVWGTKEPQHF.

At least ten counts were recorded for this clonotype. The gene calls are TRBV27 and TRBJ2-7, with 12 nucleotides matching TRBD2. J was trimmed by 2 bases and V by 0 bases; bases with no gene match: 2. The CDR3 contains 16 residues. Germline V lookup: CDR1 MNHEY, CDR2 SMNVEV (reference sequence). The CDR3 region has the DNA TGTGCCAGCAGTTTATCGACTAGCGGGAGTCCCTACGAGCAGTACTTC. Its translation: CASSLSTSGSPYEQYF.

This clonotype was seen many times. The chain recombines TRBV28 with TRBJ2-3; tentatively, D is TRBD2 (5 bases). Germline lookup yields CDR1 MDHEN and CDR2 SYDVKM. The CDR3 spans 16 residues. The germline V and J ends were trimmed by 3 bases and 1 base, with 14 bases remaining between them. CDR3 nucleotide sequence: TGTGCCAGCAGTTTGGTTGGTCTAGCTGGCACAGATACGCAGTATTTT. This gives the protein CASSLVGLAGTDTQYF.

This clonotype was seen at least ten times. This chain uses TRBV3-1 with TRBJ2-1, with a possible D match to TRBD2 (5 bases). Germline CDR1 LGHDT, CDR2 YNNKEL (reference sequence). The CDR3 covers 14 residues. The ends were cut back, 7 bases at V and 7 bases at J, with 17 bases in the middle. CDR3 sequence: CASTLSGGSNEQFF. The CDR3 DNA is TGTGCCAGCACCCTATCCGGTGGGAGTAATGAGCAGTTCTTC.

The table lists this clonotype with many counts. The genes are TRBV11-2 and TRBJ2-1; 9 nucleotides line up with TRBD1. V lost 0 bases and J lost 3; bases outside the gene matches: 3. Germline assignment: CDR1 SGHAT and CDR2 FQNNGV. This CDR3 region has 16 residues. CDR3: CASSLEGTGIYNEQFF. In DNA, the CDR3 is TGTGCCAGCAGCTTAGAGGGGACAGGGATCTACAATGAGCAGTTCTTC.

This clonotype was seen more than once but under ten times. V is TRBV7-9 and J is TRBJ1-1; no clear D gene. The CDR3 runs 15 residues. Trimming took 5 bases from V and 1 from J, leaving 14 bases between them. Germline V gene lookup returns CDR1 SEHNR and CDR2 FQNEAQ (reference sequence). The CDR3 bases are TGTGCCAGCAGCGGGTATGGGGAGAAGAACACTGAAGCTTTCTTT. It encodes CASSGYGEKNTEAFF.